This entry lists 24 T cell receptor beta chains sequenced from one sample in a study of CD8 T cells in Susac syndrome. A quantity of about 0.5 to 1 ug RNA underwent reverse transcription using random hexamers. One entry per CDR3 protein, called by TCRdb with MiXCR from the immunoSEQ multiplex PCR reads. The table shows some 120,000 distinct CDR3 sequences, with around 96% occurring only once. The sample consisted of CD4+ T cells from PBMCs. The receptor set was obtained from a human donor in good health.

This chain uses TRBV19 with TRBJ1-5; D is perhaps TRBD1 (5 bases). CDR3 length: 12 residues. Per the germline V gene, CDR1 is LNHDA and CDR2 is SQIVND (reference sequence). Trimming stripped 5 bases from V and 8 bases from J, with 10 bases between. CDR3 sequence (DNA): TGTGCCAGTAGTTTCGACAGAGAGCCCCAGCATTTT. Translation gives CASSFDREPQHF. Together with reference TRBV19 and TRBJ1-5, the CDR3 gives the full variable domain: DGGITQSPKYLFRKEGQNVTLSCEQNLNHDAMYWYRQDPGQGLRLIYYSQIVNDFQKGDIAEGYSVSREKKESFPLTVTSAQKNPTAFYLCASSFDREPQHFGDGTRLSIL.

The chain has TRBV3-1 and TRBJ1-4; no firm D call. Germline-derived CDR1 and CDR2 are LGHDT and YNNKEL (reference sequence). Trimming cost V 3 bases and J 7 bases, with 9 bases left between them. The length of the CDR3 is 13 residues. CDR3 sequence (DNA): TGTGCCAGCAGCCAGGCGACCCCTGAAAAACTGTTTTTT. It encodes CASSQATPEKLFF.

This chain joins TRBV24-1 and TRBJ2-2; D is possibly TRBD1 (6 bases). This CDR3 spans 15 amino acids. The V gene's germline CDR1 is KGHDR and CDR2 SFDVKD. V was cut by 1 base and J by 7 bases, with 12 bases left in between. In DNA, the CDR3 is TGTGCCACCAGTGATTTTTGGCAGGGACACGGGGAGCTGTTTTTT. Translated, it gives CATSDFWQGHGELFF.

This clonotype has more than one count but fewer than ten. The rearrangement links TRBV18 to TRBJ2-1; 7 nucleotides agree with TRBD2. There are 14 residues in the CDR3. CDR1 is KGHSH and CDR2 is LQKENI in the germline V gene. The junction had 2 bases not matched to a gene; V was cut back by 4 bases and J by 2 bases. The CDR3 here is CASSLAGAYNEQFF. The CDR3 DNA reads TGTGCCAGCTCACTGGCGGGAGCCTACAATGAGCAGTTCTTC.

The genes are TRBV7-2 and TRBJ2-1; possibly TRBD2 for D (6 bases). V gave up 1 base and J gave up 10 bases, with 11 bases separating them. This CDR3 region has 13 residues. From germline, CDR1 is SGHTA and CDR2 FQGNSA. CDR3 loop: CASSLVRGREQFF. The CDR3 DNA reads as TGTGCCAGCAGCTTAGTACGGGGGAGGGAGCAGTTCTTC.

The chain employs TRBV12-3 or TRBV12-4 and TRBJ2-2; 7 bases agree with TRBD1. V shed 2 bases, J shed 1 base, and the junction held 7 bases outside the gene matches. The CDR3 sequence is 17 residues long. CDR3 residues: CASSLHGRGMNTGELFF. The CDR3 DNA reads TGTGCCAGCAGTTTACATGGCAGGGGGATGAACACCGGGGAGCTGTTTTTT.

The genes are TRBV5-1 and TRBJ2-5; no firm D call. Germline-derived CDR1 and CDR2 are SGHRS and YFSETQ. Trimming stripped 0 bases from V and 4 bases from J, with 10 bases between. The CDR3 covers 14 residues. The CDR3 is CASSLAASAETQYF. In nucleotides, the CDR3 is TGCGCCAGCAGCTTGGCCGCTAGTGCAGAGACCCAGTACTTC.

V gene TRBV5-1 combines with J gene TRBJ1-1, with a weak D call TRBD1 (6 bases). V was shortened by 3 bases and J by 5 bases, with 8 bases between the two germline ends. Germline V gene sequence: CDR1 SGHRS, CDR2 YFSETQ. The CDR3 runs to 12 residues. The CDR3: CASSYGQTEAFF. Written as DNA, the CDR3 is TGCGCCAGCAGCTATGGACAGACTGAAGCTTTCTTT.

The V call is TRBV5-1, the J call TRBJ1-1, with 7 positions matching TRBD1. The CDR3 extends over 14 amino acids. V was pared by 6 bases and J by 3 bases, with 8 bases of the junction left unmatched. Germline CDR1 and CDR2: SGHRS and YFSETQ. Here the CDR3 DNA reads TGCGCCAGCACCTCACAGGGGAGGGACACTGAAGCTTTCTTT. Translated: CASTSQGRDTEAFF.

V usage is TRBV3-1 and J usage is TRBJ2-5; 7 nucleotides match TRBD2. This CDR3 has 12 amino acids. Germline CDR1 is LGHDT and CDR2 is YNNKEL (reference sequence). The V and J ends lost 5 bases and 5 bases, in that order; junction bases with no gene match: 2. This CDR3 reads CASSGEGETQYF. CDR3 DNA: TGTGCCAGCAGCGGGGAGGGGGAGACCCAGTACTTC.

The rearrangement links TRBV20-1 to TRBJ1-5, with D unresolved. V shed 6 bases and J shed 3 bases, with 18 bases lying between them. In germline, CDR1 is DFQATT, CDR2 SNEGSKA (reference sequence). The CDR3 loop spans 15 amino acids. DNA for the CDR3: TGCAGTGCCCAGTTGGTGGCTGGAGACAATCAGCCCCAGCATTTT. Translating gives CSAQLVAGDNQPQHF.

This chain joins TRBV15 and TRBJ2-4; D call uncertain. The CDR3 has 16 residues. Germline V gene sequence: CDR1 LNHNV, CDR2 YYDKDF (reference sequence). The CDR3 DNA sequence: TGTGCGACCGGCGGCGTCGGAGAGGACGCCAAAAACATTCAGTACTTC. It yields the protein CATGGVGEDAKNIQYF. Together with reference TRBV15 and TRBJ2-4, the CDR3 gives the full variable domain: DAMVIQNPRYQVTQFGKPVTLSCSQTLNHNVMYWYQQKSSQAPKLLFHYYDKDFNNEADTPDNFQSRRPNTSFCFLDIRSPGLGDTAMYLCATGGVGEDAKNIQYFGAGTRLSVL.

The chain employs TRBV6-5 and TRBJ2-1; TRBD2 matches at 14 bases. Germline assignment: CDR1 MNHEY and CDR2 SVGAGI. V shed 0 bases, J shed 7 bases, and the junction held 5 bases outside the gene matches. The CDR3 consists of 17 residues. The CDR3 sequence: CASSYSGLAGDGNEQFF. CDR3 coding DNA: TGTGCCAGCAGTTACTCGGGACTAGCGGGAGATGGAAATGAGCAGTTCTTC.

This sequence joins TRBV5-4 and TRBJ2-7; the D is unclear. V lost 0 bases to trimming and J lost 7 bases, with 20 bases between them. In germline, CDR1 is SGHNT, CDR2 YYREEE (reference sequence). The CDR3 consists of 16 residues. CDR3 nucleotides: TGTGCCAGCAGCTTGGGAGCAAGTTTGAATTTTGGGGAGCAGTACTTC. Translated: CASSLGASLNFGEQYF. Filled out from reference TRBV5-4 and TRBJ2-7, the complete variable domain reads ETGVTQSPTHLIKTRGQQVTLRCSSQSGHNTVSWYQQALGQGPQFIFQYYREEENGRGNFPPRFSGLQFPNYSSELNVNALELDDSALYLCASSLGASLNFGEQYFGPGTRLTVT.

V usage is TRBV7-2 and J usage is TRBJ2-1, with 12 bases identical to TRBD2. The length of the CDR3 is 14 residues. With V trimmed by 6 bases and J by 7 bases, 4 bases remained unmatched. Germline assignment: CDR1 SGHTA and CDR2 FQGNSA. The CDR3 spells CASRLAGGVNEQFF. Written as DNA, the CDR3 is TGTGCCAGCAGGCTAGCGGGAGGGGTTAATGAGCAGTTCTTC. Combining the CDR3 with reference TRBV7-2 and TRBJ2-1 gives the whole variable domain GAGVSQSPSNKVTEKGKDVELRCDPISGHTALYWYRQSLGQGLEFLIYFQGNSAPDKSGLPSDRFSAERTGGSVSTLTIQRTQQEDSAVYLCASRLAGGVNEQFFGPGTRLTVL.

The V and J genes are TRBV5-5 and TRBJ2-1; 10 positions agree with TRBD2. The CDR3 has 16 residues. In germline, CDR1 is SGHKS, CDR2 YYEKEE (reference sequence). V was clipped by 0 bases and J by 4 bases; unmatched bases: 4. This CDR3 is CASSLVPSGGYNEQFF. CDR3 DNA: TGTGCCAGCAGCTTGGTCCCTAGCGGGGGTTACAATGAGCAGTTCTTC.

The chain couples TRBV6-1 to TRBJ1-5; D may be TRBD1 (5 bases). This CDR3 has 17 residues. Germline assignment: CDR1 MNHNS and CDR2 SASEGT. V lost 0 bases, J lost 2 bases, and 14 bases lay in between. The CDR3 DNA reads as TGTGCCAGCAGTGAAGCGCTTTGGGGGGGTGGCAATCAGCCCCAGCATTTT. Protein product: CASSEALWGGGNQPQHF.

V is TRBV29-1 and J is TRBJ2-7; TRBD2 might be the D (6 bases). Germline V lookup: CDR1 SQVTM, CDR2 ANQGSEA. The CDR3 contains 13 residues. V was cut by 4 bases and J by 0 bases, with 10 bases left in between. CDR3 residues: CSVAHGSSYEQYF. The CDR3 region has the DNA TGCAGCGTTGCCCACGGGAGCTCCTACGAGCAGTACTTC.

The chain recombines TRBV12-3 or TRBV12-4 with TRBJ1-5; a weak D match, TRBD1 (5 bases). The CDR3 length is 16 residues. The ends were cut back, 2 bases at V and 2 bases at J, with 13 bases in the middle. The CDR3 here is CASSLSEGPGNQPQHF. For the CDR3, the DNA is TGTGCCAGCAGTTTATCAGAGGGGCCCGGCAATCAGCCCCAGCATTTT.

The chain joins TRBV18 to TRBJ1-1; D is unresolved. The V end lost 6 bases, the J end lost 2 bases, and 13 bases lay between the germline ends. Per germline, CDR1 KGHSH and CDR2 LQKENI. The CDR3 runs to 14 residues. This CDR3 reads CASSPNGPNTEAFF. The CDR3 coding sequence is TGTGCCAGCTCTCCTAACGGGCCCAACACTGAAGCTTTCTTT.

This CDR3 reads CASSKSARDFGNQPQHF. The CDR3 DNA is TGTGCCAGTAGTAAATCGGCGCGAGATTTCGGCAATCAGCCCCAGCATTTT. This rearrangement joins TRBV19 to TRBJ1-5; D unresolved. Trimming took off 4 bases at V and 2 bases at J, with 18 bases between the two ends. CDR3 length: 17 residues. Germline CDR1 and CDR2: LNHDA and SQIVND (reference sequence).

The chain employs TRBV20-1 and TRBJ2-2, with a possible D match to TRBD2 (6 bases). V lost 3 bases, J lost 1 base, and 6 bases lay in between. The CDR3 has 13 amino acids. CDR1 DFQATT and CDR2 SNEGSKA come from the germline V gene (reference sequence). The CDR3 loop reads CSARGLNTGELFF. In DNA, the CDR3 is TGCAGTGCTAGGGGACTGAACACCGGGGAGCTGTTTTTT.

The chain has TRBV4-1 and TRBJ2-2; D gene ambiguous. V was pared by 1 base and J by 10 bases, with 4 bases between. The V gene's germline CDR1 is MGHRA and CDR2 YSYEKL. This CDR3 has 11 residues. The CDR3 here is CASSQGEELFF. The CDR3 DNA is TGCGCCAGCAGCCAAGGGGAGGAGCTGTTTTTT.

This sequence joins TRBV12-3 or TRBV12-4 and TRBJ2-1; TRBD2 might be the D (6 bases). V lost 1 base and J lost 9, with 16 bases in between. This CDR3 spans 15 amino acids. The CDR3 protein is CASSLEGGIGSEQFF. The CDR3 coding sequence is TGTGCCAGCAGTTTAGAGGGCGGGATAGGGAGTGAGCAGTTCTTC.